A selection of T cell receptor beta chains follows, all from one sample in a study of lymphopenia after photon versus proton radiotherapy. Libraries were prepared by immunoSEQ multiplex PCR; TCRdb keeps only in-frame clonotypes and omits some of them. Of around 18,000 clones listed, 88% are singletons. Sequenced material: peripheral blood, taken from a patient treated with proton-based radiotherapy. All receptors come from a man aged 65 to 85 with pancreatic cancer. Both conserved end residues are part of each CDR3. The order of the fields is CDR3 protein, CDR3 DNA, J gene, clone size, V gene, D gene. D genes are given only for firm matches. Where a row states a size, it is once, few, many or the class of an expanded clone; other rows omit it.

CDR3aa: CASSVATGGNNEQFF
CDR3nt: TGTGCCAGCAGCGTAGCTACAGGGGGTAACAATGAGCAGTTCTTC
j_gene: TRBJ2-1
abundance: .
v_gene: TRBV9
d_gene: TRBD1

CDR3aa: CASSFSGGTSTDTQYF
CDR3nt: TGTGCCAGCAGTTTCAGCGGGGGGACCAGCACAGATACGCAGTATTTT
j_gene: TRBJ2-3
abundance: .
v_gene: TRBV27
d_gene: TRBD2

CDR3aa: CSVAAGENEKLFF
CDR3nt: TGCAGCGTTGCGGCAGGAGAAAATGAAAAACTGTTTTTT
j_gene: TRBJ1-4
abundance: .
v_gene: TRBV29-1
d_gene: .

CDR3aa: CASSLMPAGPETQYF
CDR3nt: TGTGCCAGCAGCTTAATGCCGGCAGGGCCTGAGACCCAGTACTTC
j_gene: TRBJ2-5
abundance: .
v_gene: TRBV7-3
d_gene: .

CDR3aa: CASSSHIGQGSGELFF
CDR3nt: TGTGCCAGCAGCTCGCACATTGGACAGGGGTCCGGGGAGCTGTTTTTT
j_gene: TRBJ2-2
abundance: .
v_gene: TRBV7-8
d_gene: TRBD1

CDR3aa: CASSQGRARGSSGNTIYF
CDR3nt: TGCGCCAGCAGCCAAGGTAGGGCAAGGGGATCCTCTGGAAACACCATATATTTT
j_gene: TRBJ1-3
abundance: .
v_gene: TRBV4-1
d_gene: .

CDR3aa: CASSEAGGLITEAFF
CDR3nt: TGTGCCAGCAGTGAAGCGGGGGGTTTAATCACTGAAGCTTTCTTT
j_gene: TRBJ1-1
abundance: .
v_gene: TRBV2
d_gene: .

CDR3aa: CASSWTGTYNSPLHF
CDR3nt: TGCGCCAGCAGCTGGACAGGGACCTATAATTCACCCCTCCACTTT
j_gene: TRBJ1-6
abundance: once
v_gene: TRBV5-1
d_gene: TRBD1

CDR3aa: CASSSRANTDTQYF
CDR3nt: TGTGCCAGCAGCTCCAGGGCGAACACAGATACGCAGTATTTT
j_gene: TRBJ2-3
abundance: few
v_gene: TRBV11-3
d_gene: .

CDR3aa: CSVPGLGTDTQYF
CDR3nt: TGCAGCGTTCCGGGACTAGGCACAGATACGCAGTATTTT
j_gene: TRBJ2-3
abundance: once
v_gene: TRBV29-1
d_gene: TRBD2

CDR3aa: CASSPGMNTEAFF
CDR3nt: TGTGCCAGTAGTCCGGGCATGAACACTGAAGCTTTCTTT
j_gene: TRBJ1-1
abundance: .
v_gene: TRBV19
d_gene: .

CDR3aa: CAISGGQGRIDEQFF
CDR3nt: TGTGCCATCAGTGGGGGACAGGGGAGGATCGATGAGCAGTTCTTC
j_gene: TRBJ2-1
abundance: .
v_gene: TRBV10-3
d_gene: TRBD1

CDR3aa: CASSELGLANEKLFF
CDR3nt: TGTGCCAGCAGTGAACTGGGGCTGGCTAATGAAAAACTGTTTTTT
j_gene: TRBJ1-4
abundance: .
v_gene: TRBV6-1
d_gene: .

CDR3aa: CASRNGRRVPEAFF
CDR3nt: TGTGCCAGCAGGAACGGAAGGAGAGTGCCTGAAGCTTTCTTT
j_gene: TRBJ1-1
abundance: few
v_gene: TRBV2
d_gene: .

CDR3aa: CASSSPHGAGEKLFF
CDR3nt: TGTGCCAGCAGTAGTCCCCACGGCGCAGGGGAAAAACTGTTTTTT
j_gene: TRBJ1-4
abundance: .
v_gene: TRBV6-5
d_gene: .

CDR3aa: CASSFGTGERLEQYF
CDR3nt: TGTGCCAGCAGCTTCGGCACAGGGGAGAGGCTCGAGCAGTACTTC
j_gene: TRBJ2-7
abundance: .
v_gene: TRBV11-3
d_gene: TRBD1

CDR3aa: CASSLGGGPYNEQFF
CDR3nt: TGTGCCAGCAGCTTAGGGGGGGGCCCCTACAATGAGCAGTTCTTC
j_gene: TRBJ2-1
abundance: .
v_gene: TRBV11-2
d_gene: .

CDR3aa: CASSYRGVSNQPQHF
CDR3nt: TGTGCCAGCAGCTACAGGGGAGTTAGCAATCAGCCCCAGCATTTT
j_gene: TRBJ1-5
abundance: .
v_gene: TRBV5-5
d_gene: TRBD1

CDR3aa: CASSRTSGGMGYNEQFF
CDR3nt: TGTGCCAGCTCTCGGACTAGCGGGGGAATGGGCTACAATGAGCAGTTCTTC
j_gene: TRBJ2-1
abundance: .
v_gene: TRBV25-1
d_gene: TRBD2

CDR3aa: CASSLDRVGNQPQHF
CDR3nt: TGTGCCAGCAGTTTGGACAGGGTTGGCAATCAGCCCCAGCATTTT
j_gene: TRBJ1-5
abundance: few
v_gene: TRBV6-1
d_gene: TRBD1

CDR3aa: CASSFITGGPGTQYF
CDR3nt: TGTGCCAGCAGCTTCATCACGGGGGGTCCGGGGACCCAGTACTTC
j_gene: TRBJ2-5
abundance: .
v_gene: TRBV5-4
d_gene: TRBD2

CDR3aa: CASSPLGTGELFF
CDR3nt: TGTGCCAGCAGCCCCCTAGGTACCGGGGAGCTGTTTTTT
j_gene: TRBJ2-2
abundance: .
v_gene: TRBV7-9
d_gene: .

CDR3aa: CASSSQRDTTQETQYF
CDR3nt: TGTGCCAGCAGCTCGCAACGGGACACTACGCAAGAGACCCAGTACTTC
j_gene: TRBJ2-5
abundance: .
v_gene: TRBV5-5
d_gene: .

CDR3aa: CSVEGLADNEQFF
CDR3nt: TGCAGCGTTGAAGGACTAGCGGACAATGAGCAGTTCTTC
j_gene: TRBJ2-1
abundance: .
v_gene: TRBV29-1
d_gene: TRBD2

CDR3aa: CAAVERGRAGELFF
CDR3nt: TGTGCCGCTGTGGAGCGGGGTAGGGCCGGGGAGCTGTTTTTT
j_gene: TRBJ2-2
abundance: .
v_gene: TRBV9
d_gene: TRBD2

CDR3aa: CASSVGWAARTFHEQYF
CDR3nt: TGCGCCAGCAGTGTTGGTTGGGCGGCAAGAACCTTCCACGAGCAGTACTTC
j_gene: TRBJ2-7
abundance: .
v_gene: TRBV10-2
d_gene: .

CDR3aa: CASSPPGLAGRNKAFF
CDR3nt: TGCGCCAGCAGCCCCCCCGGGTTGGCAGGGCGAAATAAAGCTTTCTTT
j_gene: TRBJ1-1
abundance: few
v_gene: TRBV5-1
d_gene: .

CDR3aa: CASSTKTGKTEAFF
CDR3nt: TGTGCCAGCAGCACAAAGACAGGAAAAACTGAAGCTTTCTTT
j_gene: TRBJ1-1
abundance: .
v_gene: TRBV7-2
d_gene: .

CDR3aa: CASTDRGSTDTQYF
CDR3nt: TGCGCCAGCACCGACAGGGGTTCAACAGATACGCAGTATTTT
j_gene: TRBJ2-3
abundance: .
v_gene: TRBV5-1
d_gene: TRBD1

CDR3aa: CAIPGISSYEQYF
CDR3nt: TGTGCCATCCCTGGGATATCCTCCTACGAGCAGTACTTC
j_gene: TRBJ2-7
abundance: .
v_gene: TRBV2
d_gene: .

CDR3aa: CASSSRTGRGTEAFF
CDR3nt: TGTGCCAGTAGTTCCCGGACAGGTAGGGGCACTGAAGCTTTCTTT
j_gene: TRBJ1-1
abundance: .
v_gene: TRBV19
d_gene: TRBD1

CDR3aa: CASSYPGTIGINIQYF
CDR3nt: TGTGCCAGCAGTTACCCCGGGACAATTGGGATAAACATTCAGTACTTC
j_gene: TRBJ2-4
abundance: .
v_gene: TRBV6-6
d_gene: .

CDR3aa: CASSLAQGAYREQYF
CDR3nt: TGTGCCAGCAGCTTAGCGCAGGGGGCTTATCGGGAGCAGTACTTC
j_gene: TRBJ2-7
abundance: .
v_gene: TRBV11-3
d_gene: TRBD1

CDR3aa: CASSLQAFF
CDR3nt: TGTGCCAGCAGCTTACAAGCTTTCTTT
j_gene: TRBJ1-1
abundance: .
v_gene: TRBV5-8
d_gene: .

CDR3aa: CASSPLPSVYEQYF
CDR3nt: TGTGCCAGCTCACCACTCCCCAGTGTCTACGAGCAGTACTTC
j_gene: TRBJ2-7
abundance: .
v_gene: TRBV18
d_gene: .

CDR3aa: CASRARGSRQFF
CDR3nt: TGTGCCAGCAGGGCCCGCGGGAGTCGACAGTTCTTC
j_gene: TRBJ2-1
abundance: .
v_gene: TRBV2
d_gene: TRBD2

CDR3aa: CASSEMQGGNEKLFF
CDR3nt: TGTGCCAGCAGTGAAATGCAGGGGGGTAATGAAAAACTGTTTTTT
j_gene: TRBJ1-4
abundance: .
v_gene: TRBV6-1
d_gene: TRBD1

CDR3aa: CASSEPGFNEQFF
CDR3nt: TGTGCCAGCAGTGAACCAGGGTTCAATGAGCAGTTCTTC
j_gene: TRBJ2-1
abundance: .
v_gene: TRBV25-1
d_gene: .

CDR3aa: CASSRPGTGGNYEQFF
CDR3nt: TGTGCCAGCAGCCGACCCGGGACAGGGGGGAACTATGAGCAGTTCTTC
j_gene: TRBJ2-1
abundance: .
v_gene: TRBV11-2
d_gene: TRBD1

CDR3aa: CASSGLTGYTF
CDR3nt: TGTGCCAGTAGTGGACTCACTGGCTACACCTTC
j_gene: TRBJ1-2
abundance: .
v_gene: TRBV19
d_gene: .

CDR3aa: CASSPLTPTGGNTGELFF
CDR3nt: TGTGCCAGCTCACCACTCACTCCAACAGGGGGGAACACCGGGGAGCTGTTTTTT
j_gene: TRBJ2-2
abundance: .
v_gene: TRBV18
d_gene: TRBD1

CDR3aa: CASSSSTGLQETQYF
CDR3nt: TGTGCCAGCAGCTCGTCGACGGGACTCCAAGAGACCCAGTACTTC
j_gene: TRBJ2-5
abundance: .
v_gene: TRBV9
d_gene: .

CDR3aa: CASSSTGRTLGSYGYTF
CDR3nt: TGTGCCAGCAGCTCAACGGGGCGGACCCTAGGGAGCTATGGCTACACCTTC
j_gene: TRBJ1-2
abundance: .
v_gene: TRBV5-6
d_gene: .

CDR3aa: CAISEGQGGETQYF
CDR3nt: TGTGCCATCAGTGAGGGACAGGGAGGGGAGACCCAGTACTTC
j_gene: TRBJ2-5
abundance: .
v_gene: TRBV10-3
d_gene: .